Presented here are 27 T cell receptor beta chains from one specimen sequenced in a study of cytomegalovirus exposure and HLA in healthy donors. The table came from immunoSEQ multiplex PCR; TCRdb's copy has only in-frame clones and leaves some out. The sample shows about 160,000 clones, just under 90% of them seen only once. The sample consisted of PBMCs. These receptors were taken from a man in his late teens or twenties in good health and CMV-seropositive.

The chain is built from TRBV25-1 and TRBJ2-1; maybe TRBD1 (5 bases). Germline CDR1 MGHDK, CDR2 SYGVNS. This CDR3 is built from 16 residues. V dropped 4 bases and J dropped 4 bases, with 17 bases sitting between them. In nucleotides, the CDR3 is TGTGCCAGCAGTGCGTTGTTGGGGCCCCGATACAATGAGCAGTTCTTC. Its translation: CASSALLGPRYNEQFF.

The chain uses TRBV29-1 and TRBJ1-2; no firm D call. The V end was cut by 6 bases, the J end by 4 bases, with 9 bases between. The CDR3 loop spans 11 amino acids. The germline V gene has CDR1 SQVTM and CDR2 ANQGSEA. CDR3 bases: TGCAGCGTCCGGGGTAGCTATGGCTACACCTTC. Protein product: CSVRGSYGYTF.

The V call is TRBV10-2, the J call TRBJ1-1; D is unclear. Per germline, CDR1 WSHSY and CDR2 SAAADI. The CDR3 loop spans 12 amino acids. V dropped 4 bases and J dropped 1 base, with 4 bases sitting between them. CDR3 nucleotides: TGCGCCAGCAGTGTTAGGAACACTGAAGCTTTCTTT. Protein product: CASSVRNTEAFF.

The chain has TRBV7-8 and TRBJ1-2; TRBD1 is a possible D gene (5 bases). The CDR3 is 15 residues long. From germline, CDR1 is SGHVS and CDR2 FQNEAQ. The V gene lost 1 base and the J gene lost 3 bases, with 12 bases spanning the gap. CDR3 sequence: CASSLGQTRDYGYTF. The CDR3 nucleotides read TGTGCCAGCAGCTTAGGACAGACAAGGGACTATGGCTACACCTTC.

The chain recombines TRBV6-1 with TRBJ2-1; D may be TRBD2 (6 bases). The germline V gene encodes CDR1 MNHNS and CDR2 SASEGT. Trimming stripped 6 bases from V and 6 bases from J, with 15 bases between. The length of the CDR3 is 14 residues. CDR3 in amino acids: CASRGWRVGNEQFF. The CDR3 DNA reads TGTGCCAGCAGGGGATGGAGGGTTGGCAATGAGCAGTTCTTC.

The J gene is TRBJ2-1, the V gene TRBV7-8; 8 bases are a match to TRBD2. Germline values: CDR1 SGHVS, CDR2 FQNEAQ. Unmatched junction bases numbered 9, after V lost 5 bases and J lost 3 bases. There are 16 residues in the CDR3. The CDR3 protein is CASSPAGRAVYNEQFF. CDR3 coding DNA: TGTGCCAGCAGCCCCGCCGGGAGGGCCGTCTACAATGAGCAGTTCTTC. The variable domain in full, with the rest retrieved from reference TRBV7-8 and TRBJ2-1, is GAGVSQSPRYKVAKRGQDVALRCDPISGHVSLFWYQQALGQGPEFLTYFQNEAQLDKSGLPSDRFFAERPEGSVSTLKIQRTQQEDSAVYLCASSPAGRAVYNEQFFGPGTRLTVL.

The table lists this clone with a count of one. CDR3 DNA sequence: TGTGCCAGCAGTCCCGGGACAGATGTTTACAATGAGCAGTTCTTC. Protein: CASSPGTDVYNEQFF. The J gene is TRBJ2-1, the V gene TRBV6-6, with 7 nucleotides matching TRBD1. CDR1 and CDR2 (germline): MNHNY, SVGAGI (reference sequence). The ends lost 5 bases at V and 4 bases at J; junction bases unmatched: 8. The CDR3 extends over 15 amino acids.

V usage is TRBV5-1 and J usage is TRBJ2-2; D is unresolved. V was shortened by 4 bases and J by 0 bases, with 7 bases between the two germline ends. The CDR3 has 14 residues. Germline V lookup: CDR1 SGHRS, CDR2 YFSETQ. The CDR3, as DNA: TGCGCCAGCAGCATGATAGCGAACACCGGGGAGCTGTTTTTT. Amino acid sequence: CASSMIANTGELFF.

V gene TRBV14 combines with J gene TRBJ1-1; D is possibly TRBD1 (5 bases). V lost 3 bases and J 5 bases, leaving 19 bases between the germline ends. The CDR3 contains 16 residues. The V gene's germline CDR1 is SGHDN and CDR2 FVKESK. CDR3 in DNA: TGTGCCAGCAGCCATCGCCCCAGGGCGTCGGGTACTGAAGCTTTCTTT. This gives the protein CASSHRPRASGTEAFF.

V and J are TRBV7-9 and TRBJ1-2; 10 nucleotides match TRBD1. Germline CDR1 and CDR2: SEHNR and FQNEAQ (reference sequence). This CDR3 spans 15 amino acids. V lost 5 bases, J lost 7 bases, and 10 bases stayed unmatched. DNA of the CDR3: TGTGCCAGCAGCCCCCAGACAGGGGGCGGCGGTGGCTACACCTTC. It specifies CASSPQTGGGGGYTF. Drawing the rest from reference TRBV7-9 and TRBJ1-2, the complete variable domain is DTGVSQNPRHKITKRGQNVTFRCDPISEHNRLYWYRQTLGQGPEFLTYFQNEAQLEKSRLLSDRFSAERPKGSFSTLEIQRTEQGDSAMYLCASSPQTGGGGGYTFGSGTRLTVV.

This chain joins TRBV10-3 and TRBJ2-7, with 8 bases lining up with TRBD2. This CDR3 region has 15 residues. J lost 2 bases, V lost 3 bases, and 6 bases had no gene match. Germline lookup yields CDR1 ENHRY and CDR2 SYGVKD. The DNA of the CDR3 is TGTGCCATCAGTGATGGCCTAGCGGGTACCTACGAGCAGTACTTC. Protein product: CAISDGLAGTYEQYF.

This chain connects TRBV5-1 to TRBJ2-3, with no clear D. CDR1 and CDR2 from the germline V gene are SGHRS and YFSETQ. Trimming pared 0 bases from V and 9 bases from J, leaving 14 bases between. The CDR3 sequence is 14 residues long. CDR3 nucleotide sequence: TGCGCCAGCAGCTTGGACCCTTCTACGAAAACGCAGTATTTT. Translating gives CASSLDPSTKTQYF. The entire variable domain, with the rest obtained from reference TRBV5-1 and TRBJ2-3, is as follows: KAGVTQTPRYLIKTRGQQVTLSCSPISGHRSVSWYQQTPGQGLQFLFEYFSETQRNKGNFPGRFSGRQFSNSRSEMNVSTLELGDSALYLCASSLDPSTKTQYFGPGTRLTVL.

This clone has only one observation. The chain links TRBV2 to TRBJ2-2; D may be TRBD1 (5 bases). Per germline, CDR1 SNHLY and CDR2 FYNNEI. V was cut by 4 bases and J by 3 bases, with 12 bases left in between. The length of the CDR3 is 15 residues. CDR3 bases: TGTGCCAGCAGTGGCCAGGGCTTGGACACCGGGGAGCTGTTTTTT. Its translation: CASSGQGLDTGELFF.

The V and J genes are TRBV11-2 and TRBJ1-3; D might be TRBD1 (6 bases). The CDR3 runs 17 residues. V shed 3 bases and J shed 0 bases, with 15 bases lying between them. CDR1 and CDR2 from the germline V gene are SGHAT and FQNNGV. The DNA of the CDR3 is TGTGCCAGCAGCTTCCCTTCGACAGGACGCTCTGGAAACACCATATATTTT. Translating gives CASSFPSTGRSGNTIYF.

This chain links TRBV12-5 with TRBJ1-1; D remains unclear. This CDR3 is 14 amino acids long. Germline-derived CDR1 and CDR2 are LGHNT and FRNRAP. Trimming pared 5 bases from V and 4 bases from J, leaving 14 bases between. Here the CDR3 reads CASGPRREGTEAFF. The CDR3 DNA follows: TGTGCTAGTGGTCCCCGGCGGGAGGGCACTGAAGCTTTCTTT.

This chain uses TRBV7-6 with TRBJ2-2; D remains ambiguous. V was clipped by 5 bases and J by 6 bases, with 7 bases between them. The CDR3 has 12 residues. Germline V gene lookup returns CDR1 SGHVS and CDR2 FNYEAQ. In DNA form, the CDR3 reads TGTGCCAGCAGCCGCGGTCCCGGGGAGCTGTTTTTT. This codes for CASSRGPGELFF.

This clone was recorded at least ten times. The CDR3 here is CASSPPASGNSYNEQFF. Here the CDR3 DNA reads TGTGCCAGCAGCCCCCCAGCTAGCGGGAATAGCTACAATGAGCAGTTCTTC. V usage is TRBV28 and J usage is TRBJ2-1; TRBD2 aligns across 9 bases. The junction had 12 bases not matched to a gene; V was cut back by 6 bases and J by 3 bases. In germline, CDR1 is MDHEN, CDR2 SYDVKM. The CDR3 totals 17 residues.

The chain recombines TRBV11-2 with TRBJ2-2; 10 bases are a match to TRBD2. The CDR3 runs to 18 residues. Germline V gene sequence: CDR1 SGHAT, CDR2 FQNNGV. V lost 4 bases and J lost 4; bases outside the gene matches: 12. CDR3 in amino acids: CASSSFAARTSGTGELFF. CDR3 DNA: TGTGCCAGCAGCTCCTTCGCGGCAAGGACTAGCGGCACCGGGGAGCTGTTTTTT.

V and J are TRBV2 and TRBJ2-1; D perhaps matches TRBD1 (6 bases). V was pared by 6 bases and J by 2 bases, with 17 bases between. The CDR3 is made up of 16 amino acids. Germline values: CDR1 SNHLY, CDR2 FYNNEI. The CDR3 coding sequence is TGTGCCAGCAGGCCTGAGACAGGCTTAACCTACAATGAGCAGTTCTTC. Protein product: CASRPETGLTYNEQFF.

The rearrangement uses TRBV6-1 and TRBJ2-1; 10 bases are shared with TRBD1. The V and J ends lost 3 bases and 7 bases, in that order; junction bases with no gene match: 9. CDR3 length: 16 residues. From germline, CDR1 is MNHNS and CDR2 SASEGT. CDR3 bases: TGTGCCAGCAGTGACCGTTGGACAGGGGGTTGGAATGAGCAGTTCTTC. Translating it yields CASSDRWTGGWNEQFF.

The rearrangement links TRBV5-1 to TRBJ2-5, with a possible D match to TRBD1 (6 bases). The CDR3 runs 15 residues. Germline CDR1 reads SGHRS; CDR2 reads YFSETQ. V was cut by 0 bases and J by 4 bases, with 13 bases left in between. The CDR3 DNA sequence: TGCGCCAGCAGCTTGGAACCCACAGGGCCAGAGACCCAGTACTTC. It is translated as CASSLEPTGPETQYF.

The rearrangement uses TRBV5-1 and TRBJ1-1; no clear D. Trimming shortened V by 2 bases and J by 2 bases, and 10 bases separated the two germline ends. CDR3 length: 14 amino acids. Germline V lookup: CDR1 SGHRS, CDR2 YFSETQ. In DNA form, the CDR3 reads TGCGCCAGCAGCTTTGCCCCAGTCAACACTGAAGCTTTCTTT. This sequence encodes CASSFAPVNTEAFF. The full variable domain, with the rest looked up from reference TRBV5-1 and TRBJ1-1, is KAGVTQTPRYLIKTRGQQVTLSCSPISGHRSVSWYQQTPGQGLQFLFEYFSETQRNKGNFPGRFSGRQFSNSRSEMNVSTLELGDSALYLCASSFAPVNTEAFFGQGTRLTVV.

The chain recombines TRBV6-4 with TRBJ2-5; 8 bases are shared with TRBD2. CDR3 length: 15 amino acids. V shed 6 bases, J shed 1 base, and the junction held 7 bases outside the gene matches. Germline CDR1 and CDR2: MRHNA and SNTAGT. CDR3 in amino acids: CASRGKLAVQETQYF. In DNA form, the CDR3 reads TGTGCCAGCAGAGGCAAACTAGCGGTCCAAGAGACCCAGTACTTC.

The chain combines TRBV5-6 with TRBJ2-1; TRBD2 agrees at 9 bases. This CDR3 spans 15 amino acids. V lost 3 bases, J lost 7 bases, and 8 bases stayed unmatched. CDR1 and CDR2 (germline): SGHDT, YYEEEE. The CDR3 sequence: CASSYLAGPLNEQFF. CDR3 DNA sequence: TGTGCCAGCAGCTACCTAGCGGGACCCCTAAATGAGCAGTTCTTC. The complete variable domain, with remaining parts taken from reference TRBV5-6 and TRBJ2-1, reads DAGVTQSPTHLIKTRGQQVTLRCSPKSGHDTVSWYQQALGQGPQFIFQYYEEEERQRGNFPDRFSGHQFPNYSSELNVNALLLGDSALYLCASSYLAGPLNEQFFGPGTRLTVL.

CDR3 protein: CASSVKLAYEQYF. The CDR3 DNA reads TGTGCCAGTAGTGTGAAACTTGCTTACGAGCAGTACTTC. The gene calls are TRBV19 and TRBJ2-7; D gene unclear. Germline CDR1 LNHDA, CDR2 SQIVND (reference sequence). The CDR3 runs 13 residues. Trimming left V 5 bases short and J 4 bases short, with 12 bases between. Variable domain in full (rest from reference TRBV19 and TRBJ2-7): DGGITQSPKYLFRKEGQNVTLSCEQNLNHDAMYWYRQDPGQGLRLIYYSQIVNDFQKGDIAEGYSVSREKKESFPLTVTSAQKNPTAFYLCASSVKLAYEQYFGPGTRLTVT.

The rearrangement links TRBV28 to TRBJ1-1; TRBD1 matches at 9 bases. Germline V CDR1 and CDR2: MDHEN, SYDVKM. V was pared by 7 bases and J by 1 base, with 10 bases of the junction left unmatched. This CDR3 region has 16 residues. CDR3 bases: TGTGCCAGCATCCCGGGACAGGGAATTAGGAACACTGAAGCTTTCTTT. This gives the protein CASIPGQGIRNTEAFF.

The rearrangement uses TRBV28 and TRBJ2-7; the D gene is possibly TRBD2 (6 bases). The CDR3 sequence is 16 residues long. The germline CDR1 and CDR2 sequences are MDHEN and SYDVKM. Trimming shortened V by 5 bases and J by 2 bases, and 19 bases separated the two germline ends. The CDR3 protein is CASSESTRRGAYEQYF. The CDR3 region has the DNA TGTGCCAGCAGTGAGTCCACCCGGCGCGGGGCCTACGAGCAGTACTTC.